This T cell receptor beta chain was sequenced in a study of T cell responses to AZD1222 COVID-19 vaccine. Points from the study as a whole: Epitopes outside B.1.351 and B.1.1.7 mutated regions reportedly drew nearly half of spike TCRs.

This CDR3 has 15 amino acids. In regard to this clone: The antigen remains unidentified.

The repertoire was sequenced with immunoSEQ multiplex PCR; TCRdb's copy has only in-frame clones and lacks some. The sample has 130,000 to 150,000 clones, about nine tenths seen once. The source was peripheral blood, collected on day 0 of MenACWY control vaccination. This chain joins TRBV7-5 and TRBJ2-5; the table gives TRBD2 as D, unverified against the DNA. TRBV7-5 is tagged as a pseudogene. This TCR derives from an adult in good health. CDR3 sequence reads: CVRSLTSLPQETQYF. The CDR3 DNA sequence: TGTGTCAGAAGCCTGACTAGCCTCCCTCAAGAGACCCAGTACTTC.